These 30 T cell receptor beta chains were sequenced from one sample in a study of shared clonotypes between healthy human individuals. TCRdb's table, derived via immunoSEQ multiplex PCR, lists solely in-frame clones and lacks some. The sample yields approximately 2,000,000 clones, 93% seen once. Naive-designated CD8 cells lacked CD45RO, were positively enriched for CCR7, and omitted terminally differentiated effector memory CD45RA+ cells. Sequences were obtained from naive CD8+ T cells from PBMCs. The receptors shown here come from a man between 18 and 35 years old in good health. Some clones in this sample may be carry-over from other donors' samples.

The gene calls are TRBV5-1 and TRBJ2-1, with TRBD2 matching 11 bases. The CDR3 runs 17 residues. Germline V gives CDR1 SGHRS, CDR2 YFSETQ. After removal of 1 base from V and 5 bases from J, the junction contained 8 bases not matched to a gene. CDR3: CASSLPIAGGPDNEQFF. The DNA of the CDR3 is TGCGCCAGCAGCTTGCCTATAGCGGGAGGGCCGGACAATGAGCAGTTCTTC.

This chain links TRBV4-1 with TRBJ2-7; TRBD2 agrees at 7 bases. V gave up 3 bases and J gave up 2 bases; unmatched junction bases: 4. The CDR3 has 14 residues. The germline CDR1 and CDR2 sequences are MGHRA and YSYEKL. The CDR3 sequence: CASSHRAGAYEQYF. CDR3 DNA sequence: TGCGCCAGCAGCCACCGGGCGGGAGCCTACGAGCAGTACTTC.

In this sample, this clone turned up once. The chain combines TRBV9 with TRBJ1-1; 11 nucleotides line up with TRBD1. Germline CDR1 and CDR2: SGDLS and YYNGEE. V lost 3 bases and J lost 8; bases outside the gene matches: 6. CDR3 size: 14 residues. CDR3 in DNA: TGTGCCAGCAGCGACGGGACAGGGGGGTCCGAAGCTTTCTTT. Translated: CASSDGTGGSEAFF. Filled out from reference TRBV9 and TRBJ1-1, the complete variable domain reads DSGVTQTPKHLITATGQRVTLRCSPRSGDLSVYWYQQSLDQGLQFLIQYYNGEERAKGNILERFSAQQFPDLHSELNLSSLELGDSALYFCASSDGTGGSEAFFGQGTRLTVV.

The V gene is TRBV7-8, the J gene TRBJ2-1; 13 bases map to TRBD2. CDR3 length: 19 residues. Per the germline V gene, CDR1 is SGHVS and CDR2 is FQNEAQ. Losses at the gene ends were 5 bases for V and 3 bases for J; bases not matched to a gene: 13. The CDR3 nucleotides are TGTGCCAGCAGCCTTGGACTAGCGGGAGAGGGGCTTCTCTACAATGAGCAGTTCTTC. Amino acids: CASSLGLAGEGLLYNEQFF.

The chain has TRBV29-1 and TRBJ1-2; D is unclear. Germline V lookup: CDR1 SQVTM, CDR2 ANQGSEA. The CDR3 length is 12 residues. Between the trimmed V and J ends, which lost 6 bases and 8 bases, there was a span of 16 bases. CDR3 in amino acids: CSVQPGGMGYTF. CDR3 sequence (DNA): TGCAGCGTACAACCGGGCGGCATGGGCTACACCTTC.

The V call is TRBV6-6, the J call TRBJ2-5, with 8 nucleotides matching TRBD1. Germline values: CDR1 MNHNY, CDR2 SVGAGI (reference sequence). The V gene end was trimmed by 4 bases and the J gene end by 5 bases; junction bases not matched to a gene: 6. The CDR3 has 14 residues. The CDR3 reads CASSSAGGWETQYF. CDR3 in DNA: TGTGCCAGCAGTTCCGCAGGGGGCTGGGAGACCCAGTACTTC.

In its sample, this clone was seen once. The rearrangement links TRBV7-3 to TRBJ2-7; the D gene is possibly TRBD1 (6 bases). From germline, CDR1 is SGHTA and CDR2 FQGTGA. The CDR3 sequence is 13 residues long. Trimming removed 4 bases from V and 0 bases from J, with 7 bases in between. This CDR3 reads CASSWGPSYEQYF. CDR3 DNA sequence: TGTGCCAGCAGCTGGGGGCCCTCCTACGAGCAGTACTTC.

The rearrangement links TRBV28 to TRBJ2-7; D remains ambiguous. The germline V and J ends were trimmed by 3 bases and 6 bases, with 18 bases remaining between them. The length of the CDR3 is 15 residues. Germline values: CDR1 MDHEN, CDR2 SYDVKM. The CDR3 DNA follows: TGTGCCAGCAGTTTTCGGTGGCACCCAACTGGCGAGCAGTACTTC. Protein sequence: CASSFRWHPTGEQYF.

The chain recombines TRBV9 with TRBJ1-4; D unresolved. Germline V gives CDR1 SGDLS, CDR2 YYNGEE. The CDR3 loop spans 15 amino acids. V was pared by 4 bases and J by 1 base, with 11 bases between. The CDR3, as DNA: TGTGCCAGCAGCCCAGAGACGGGAACTAATGAAAAACTGTTTTTT. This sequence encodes CASSPETGTNEKLFF.

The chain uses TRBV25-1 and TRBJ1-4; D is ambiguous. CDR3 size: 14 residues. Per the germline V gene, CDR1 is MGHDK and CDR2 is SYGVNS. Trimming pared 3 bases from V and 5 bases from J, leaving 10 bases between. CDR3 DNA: TGTGCCAGCAGTGAGTGGGCAGACAATGAAAAACTGTTTTTT. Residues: CASSEWADNEKLFF.

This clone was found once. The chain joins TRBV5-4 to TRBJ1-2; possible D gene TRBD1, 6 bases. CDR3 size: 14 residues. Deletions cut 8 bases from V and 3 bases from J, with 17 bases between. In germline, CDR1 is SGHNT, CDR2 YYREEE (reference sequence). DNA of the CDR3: TGTGCCAGGGAGATTTCGGACAGTGACTATGGCTACACCTTC. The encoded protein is CAREISDSDYGYTF.

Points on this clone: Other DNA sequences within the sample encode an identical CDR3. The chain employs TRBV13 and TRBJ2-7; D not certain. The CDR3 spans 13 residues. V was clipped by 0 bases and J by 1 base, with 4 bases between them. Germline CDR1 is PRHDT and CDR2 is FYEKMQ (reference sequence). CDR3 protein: CASSLGGSYEQYF. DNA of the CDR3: TGTGCCAGCAGCTTAGGAGGGTCCTACGAGCAGTACTTC.

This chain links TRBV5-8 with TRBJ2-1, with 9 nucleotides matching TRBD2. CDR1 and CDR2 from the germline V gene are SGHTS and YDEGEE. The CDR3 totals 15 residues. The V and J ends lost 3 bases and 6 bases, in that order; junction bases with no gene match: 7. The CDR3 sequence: CASSYLAGTFNEQFF. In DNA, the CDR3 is TGTGCCAGCAGCTATCTAGCGGGAACGTTCAATGAGCAGTTCTTC.

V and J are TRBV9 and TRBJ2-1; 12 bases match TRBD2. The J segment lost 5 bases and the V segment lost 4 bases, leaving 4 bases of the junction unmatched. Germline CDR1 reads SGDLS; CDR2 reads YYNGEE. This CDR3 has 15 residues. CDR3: CASSPPSGRDNEQFF. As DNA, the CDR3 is TGTGCCAGCAGCCCGCCTAGCGGGAGGGACAATGAGCAGTTCTTC. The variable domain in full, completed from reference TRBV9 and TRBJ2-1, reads DSGVTQTPKHLITATGQRVTLRCSPRSGDLSVYWYQQSLDQGLQFLIQYYNGEERAKGNILERFSAQQFPDLHSELNLSSLELGDSALYFCASSPPSGRDNEQFFGPGTRLTVL.

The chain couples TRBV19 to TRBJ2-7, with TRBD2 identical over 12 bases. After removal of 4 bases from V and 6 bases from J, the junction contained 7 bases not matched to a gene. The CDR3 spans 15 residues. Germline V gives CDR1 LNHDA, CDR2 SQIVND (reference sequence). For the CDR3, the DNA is TGTGCCAGTAGTACAACTAGCGGGGGGACACGCGAGCAGTACTTC. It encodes CASSTTSGGTREQYF.

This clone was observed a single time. The CDR3 DNA reads as TGTGCCAGCAGTTCACTCCAAATGCAGGGGGCGGGCTATGGCTACACCTTC. It translates to CASSSLQMQGAGYGYTF. The chain has TRBV27 and TRBJ1-2; 8 nucleotides line up with TRBD1. This CDR3 contains 17 residues. The V gene end was trimmed by 4 bases and the J gene end by 4 bases; junction bases not matched to a gene: 14. Germline V gene lookup returns CDR1 MNHEY and CDR2 SMNVEV (reference sequence).

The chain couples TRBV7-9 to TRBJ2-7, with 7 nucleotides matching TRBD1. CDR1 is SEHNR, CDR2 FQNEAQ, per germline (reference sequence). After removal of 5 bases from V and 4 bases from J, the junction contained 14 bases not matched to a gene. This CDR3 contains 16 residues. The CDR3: CASSAKAAGGSYEQYF. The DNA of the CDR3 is TGTGCCAGCAGCGCCAAGGCGGCAGGGGGAAGTTACGAGCAGTACTTC.

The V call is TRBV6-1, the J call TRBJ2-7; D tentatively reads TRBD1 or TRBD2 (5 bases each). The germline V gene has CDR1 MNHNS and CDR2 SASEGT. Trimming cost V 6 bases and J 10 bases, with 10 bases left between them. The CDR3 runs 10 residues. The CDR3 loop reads CASRGTIQYF. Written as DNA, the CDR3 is TGTGCCAGCAGGGGGACGATCCAGTACTTC.

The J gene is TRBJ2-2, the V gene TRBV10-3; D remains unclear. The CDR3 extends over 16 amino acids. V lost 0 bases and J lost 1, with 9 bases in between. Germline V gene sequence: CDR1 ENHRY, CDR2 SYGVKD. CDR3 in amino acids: CAISESQTLNTGELFF. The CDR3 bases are TGTGCCATCAGTGAGTCACAGACTTTGAACACCGGGGAGCTGTTTTTT.

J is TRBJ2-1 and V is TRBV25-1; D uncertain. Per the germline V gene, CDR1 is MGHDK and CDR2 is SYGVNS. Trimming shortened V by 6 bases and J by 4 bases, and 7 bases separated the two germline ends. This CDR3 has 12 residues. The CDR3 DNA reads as TGTGCCAGCAGACAAGGTTACAATGAGCAGTTCTTC. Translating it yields CASRQGYNEQFF.

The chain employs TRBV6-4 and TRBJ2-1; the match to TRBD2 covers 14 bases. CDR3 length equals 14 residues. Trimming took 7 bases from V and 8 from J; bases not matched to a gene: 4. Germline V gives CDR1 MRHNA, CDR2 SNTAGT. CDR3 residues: CASTRLAGGHEQFF. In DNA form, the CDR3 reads TGTGCCAGCACTCGACTAGCGGGAGGGCATGAGCAGTTCTTC.

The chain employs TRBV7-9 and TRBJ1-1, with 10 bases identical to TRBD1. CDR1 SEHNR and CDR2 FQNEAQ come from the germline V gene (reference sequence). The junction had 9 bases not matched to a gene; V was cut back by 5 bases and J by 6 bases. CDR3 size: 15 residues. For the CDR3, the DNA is TGTGCCAGCAGCCCCCCGGGACAGGGGTTCGCTGAAGCTTTCTTT. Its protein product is CASSPPGQGFAEAFF.

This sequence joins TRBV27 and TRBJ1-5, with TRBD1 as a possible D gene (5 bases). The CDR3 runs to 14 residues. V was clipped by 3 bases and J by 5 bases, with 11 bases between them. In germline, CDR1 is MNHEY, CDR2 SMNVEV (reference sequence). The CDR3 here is CASSFNGADQPQHF. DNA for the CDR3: TGTGCCAGCAGTTTTAACGGGGCAGATCAGCCCCAGCATTTT.

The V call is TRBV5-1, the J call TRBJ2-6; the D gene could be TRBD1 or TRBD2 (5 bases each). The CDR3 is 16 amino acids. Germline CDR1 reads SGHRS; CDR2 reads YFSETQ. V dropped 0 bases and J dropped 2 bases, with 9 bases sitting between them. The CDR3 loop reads CASSLGRGPGANVLTF. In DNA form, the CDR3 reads TGCGCCAGCAGCTTGGGAAGGGGACCTGGGGCCAACGTCCTGACTTTC.

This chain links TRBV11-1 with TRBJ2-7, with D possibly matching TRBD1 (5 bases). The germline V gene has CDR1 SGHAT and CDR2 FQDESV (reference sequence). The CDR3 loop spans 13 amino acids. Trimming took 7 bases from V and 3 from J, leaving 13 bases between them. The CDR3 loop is CASTSDRDYEQYF. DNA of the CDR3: TGTGCCAGCACCTCCGACAGAGACTACGAGCAGTACTTC.

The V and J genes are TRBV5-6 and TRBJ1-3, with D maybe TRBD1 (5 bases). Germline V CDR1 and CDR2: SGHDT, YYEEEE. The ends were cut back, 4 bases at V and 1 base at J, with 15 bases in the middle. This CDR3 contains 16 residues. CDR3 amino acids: CASSLRPEGSGNTIYF. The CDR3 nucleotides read TGTGCCAGCAGCCTCCGGCCAGAGGGGTCTGGAAACACCATATATTTT.

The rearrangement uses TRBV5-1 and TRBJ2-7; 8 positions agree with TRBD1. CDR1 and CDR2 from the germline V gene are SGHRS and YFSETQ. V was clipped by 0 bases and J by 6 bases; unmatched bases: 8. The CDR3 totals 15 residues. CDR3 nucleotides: TGCGCCAGCAGCTTGGCTCAGACAGGGGACCCCGAGCAGTACTTC. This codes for CASSLAQTGDPEQYF.

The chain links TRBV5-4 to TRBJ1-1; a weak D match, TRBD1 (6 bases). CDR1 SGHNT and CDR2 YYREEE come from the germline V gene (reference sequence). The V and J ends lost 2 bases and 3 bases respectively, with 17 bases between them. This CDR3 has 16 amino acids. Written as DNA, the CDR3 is TGTGCCAGCAGCTTATTCACAGGGACTAGGGACACTGAAGCTTTCTTT. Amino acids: CASSLFTGTRDTEAFF.

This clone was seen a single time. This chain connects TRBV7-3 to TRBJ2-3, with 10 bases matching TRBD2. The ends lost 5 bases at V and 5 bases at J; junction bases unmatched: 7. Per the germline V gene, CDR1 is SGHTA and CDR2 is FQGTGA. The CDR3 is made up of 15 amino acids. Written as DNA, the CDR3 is TGTGCCAGCAGCCTTGGGACTAGCGAGGGAGATACGCAGTATTTT. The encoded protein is CASSLGTSEGDTQYF.

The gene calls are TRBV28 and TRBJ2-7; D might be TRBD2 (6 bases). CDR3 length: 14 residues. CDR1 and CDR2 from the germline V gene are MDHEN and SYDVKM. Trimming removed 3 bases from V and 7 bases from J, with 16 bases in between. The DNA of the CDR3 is TGTGCCAGCAGTTTCGCGGGGCGGCCAGGGGAGCAGTACTTC. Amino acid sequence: CASSFAGRPGEQYF. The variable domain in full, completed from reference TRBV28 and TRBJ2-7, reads DVKVTQSSRYLVKRTGEKVFLECVQDMDHENMFWYRQDPGLGLRLIYFSYDVKMKEKGDIPEGYSVSREKKERFSLILESASTNQTSMYLCASSFAGRPGEQYFGPGTRLTVT.